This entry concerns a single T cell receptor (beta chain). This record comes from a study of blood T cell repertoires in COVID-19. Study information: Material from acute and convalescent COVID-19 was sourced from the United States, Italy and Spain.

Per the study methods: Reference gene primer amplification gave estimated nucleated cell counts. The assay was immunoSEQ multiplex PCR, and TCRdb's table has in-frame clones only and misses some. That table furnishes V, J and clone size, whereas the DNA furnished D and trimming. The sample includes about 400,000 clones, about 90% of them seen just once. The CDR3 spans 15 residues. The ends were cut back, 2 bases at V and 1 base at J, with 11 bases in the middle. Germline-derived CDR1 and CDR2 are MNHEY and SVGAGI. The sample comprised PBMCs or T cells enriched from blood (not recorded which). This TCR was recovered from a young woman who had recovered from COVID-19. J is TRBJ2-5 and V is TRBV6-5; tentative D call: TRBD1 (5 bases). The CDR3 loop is CASSYGQGSQETQYF. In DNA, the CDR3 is TGTGCCAGCAGTTACGGCCAGGGATCCCAAGAGACCCAGTACTTC.